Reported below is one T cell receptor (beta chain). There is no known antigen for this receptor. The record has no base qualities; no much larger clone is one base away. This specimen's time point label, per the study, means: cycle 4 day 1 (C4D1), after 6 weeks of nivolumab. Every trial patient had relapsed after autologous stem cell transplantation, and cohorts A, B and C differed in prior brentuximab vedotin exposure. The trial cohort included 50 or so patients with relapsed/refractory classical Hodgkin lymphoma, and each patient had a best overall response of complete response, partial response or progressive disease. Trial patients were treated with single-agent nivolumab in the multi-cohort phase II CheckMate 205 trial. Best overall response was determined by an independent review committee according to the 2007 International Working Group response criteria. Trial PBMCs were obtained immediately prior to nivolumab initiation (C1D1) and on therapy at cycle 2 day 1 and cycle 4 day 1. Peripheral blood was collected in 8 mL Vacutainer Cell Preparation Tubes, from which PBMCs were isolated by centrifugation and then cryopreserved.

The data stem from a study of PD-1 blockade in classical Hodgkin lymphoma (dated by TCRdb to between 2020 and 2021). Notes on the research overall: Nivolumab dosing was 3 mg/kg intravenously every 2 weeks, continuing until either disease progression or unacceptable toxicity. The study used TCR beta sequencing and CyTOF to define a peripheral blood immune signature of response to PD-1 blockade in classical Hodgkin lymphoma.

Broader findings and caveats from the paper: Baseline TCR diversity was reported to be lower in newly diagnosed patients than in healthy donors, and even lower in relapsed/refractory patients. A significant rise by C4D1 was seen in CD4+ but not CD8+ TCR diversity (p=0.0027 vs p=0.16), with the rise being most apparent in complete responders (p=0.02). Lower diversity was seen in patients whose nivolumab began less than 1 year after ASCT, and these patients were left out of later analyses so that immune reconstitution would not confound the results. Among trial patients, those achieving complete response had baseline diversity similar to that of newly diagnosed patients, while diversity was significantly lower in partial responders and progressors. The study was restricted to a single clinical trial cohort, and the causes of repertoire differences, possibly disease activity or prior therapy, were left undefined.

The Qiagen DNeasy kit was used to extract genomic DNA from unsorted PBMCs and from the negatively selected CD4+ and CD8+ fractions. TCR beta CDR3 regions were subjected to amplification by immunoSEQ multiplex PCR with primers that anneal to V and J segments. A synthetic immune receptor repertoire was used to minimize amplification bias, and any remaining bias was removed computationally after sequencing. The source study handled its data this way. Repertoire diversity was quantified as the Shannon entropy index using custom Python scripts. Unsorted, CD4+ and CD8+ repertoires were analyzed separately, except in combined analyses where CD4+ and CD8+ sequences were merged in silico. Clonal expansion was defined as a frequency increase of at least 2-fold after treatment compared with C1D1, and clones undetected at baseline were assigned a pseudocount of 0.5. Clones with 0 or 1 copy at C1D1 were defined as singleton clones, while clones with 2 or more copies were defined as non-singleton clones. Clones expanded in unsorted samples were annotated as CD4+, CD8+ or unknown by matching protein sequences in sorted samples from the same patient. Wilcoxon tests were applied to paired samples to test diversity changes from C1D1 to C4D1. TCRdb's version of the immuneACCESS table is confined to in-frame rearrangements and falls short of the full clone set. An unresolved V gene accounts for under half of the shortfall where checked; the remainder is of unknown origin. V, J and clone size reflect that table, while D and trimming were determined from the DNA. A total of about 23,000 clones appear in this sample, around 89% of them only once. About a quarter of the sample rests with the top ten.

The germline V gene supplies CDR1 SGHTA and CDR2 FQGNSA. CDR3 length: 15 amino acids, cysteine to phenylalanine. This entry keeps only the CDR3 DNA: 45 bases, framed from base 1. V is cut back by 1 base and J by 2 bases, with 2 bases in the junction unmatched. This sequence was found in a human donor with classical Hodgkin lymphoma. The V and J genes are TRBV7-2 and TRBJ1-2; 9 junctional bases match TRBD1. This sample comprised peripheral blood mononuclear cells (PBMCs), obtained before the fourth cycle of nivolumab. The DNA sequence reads TGTGCCAGCAGCTTAGTCGGGACAGGGAACTATGGCTACACCTTC. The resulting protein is CASSLVGTGNYGYTF. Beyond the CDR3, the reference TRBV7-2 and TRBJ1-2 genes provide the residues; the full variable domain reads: GAGVSQSPSNKVTEKGKDVELRCDPISGHTALYWYRQSLGQGLEFLIYFQGNSAPDKSGLPSDRFSAERTGGSVSTLTIQRTQQEDSAVYLCASSLVGTGNYGYTFGSGTRLTVV.